This TCR beta chain was found in a study of blood T cell repertoires in COVID-19. On the study more broadly: From the United States, Italy and Spain came samples of acute and convalescent COVID-19. The cDNA or gDNA used as material had been derived from T cells, B-cell-depleted T cells, or PBMCs.

In the source study's methods: Using reference gene primer amplification, nucleated cell counts were estimated. The data were produced by immunoSEQ multiplex PCR, yet TCRdb's version contains in-frame clones alone and is incomplete. Clone size and the V and J calls come from that table; the DNA yielded D and trimming. Among under 250,000 clones listed, roughly 85% were seen once. V gave up 1 base and J gave up 7 bases, with 20 bases separating them. This CDR3 region has 16 residues. Per the germline V gene, CDR1 is LGHNA and CDR2 is YNFKEQ. The chain combines TRBV4-2 with TRBJ2-7, with a tentative D call TRBD2 (5 bases). The sequenced sample consisted of peripheral blood. This clonotype was sampled from a man between 18 and 35 years old with active or convalescent COVID-19. CDR3 sequence: CASSQVATDHGGEQYF. The CDR3 nucleotides are TGTGCCAGCAGCCAAGTGGCGACGGATCATGGAGGAGAGCAGTACTTC.